The 17 T cell receptor beta chains presented below share a single source sample, sequenced in a study of shared clonotypes between healthy human individuals. This table comes from immunoSEQ multiplex PCR, and its TCRdb copy is limited to in-frame clones, with some not included. The data show millions of clones, with about 95% seen just once and more than 0.95% held by the top ten. Naive CD8 populations comprised CD45RO-negative cells positively selected for CCR7, excluding terminally differentiated effector memory CD45RA+ cells. Material: naive CD8+ T cells sorted from blood. All receptors derive from a young man in good health.

With regard to this clone: This same CDR3 is encoded by further DNA sequences in the sample. The CDR3 coding sequence is TGTGCCTGGAGTGTCGGCTACGAGCAGTACTTC. Its translation is CAWSVGYEQYF. The V call is TRBV30, the J call TRBJ2-7, with D unclear. Germline V lookup: CDR1 GTSNPN, CDR2 SVGIG (reference sequence). Trimming stripped 0 bases from V and 3 bases from J, with 3 bases between. CDR3 length equals 11 residues.

This chain links TRBV5-6 with TRBJ2-1; TRBD2 agrees at 13 bases. The V gene end was trimmed by 4 bases and the J gene end by 6 bases; junction bases not matched to a gene: 4. This CDR3 spans 15 amino acids. Germline values: CDR1 SGHDT, CDR2 YYEEEE. This chain's CDR3 is CASSDGLAGVNEQFF. The CDR3 DNA reads TGTGCCAGCAGCGATGGACTAGCGGGAGTCAATGAGCAGTTCTTC. The variable domain in full, with the rest retrieved from reference TRBV5-6 and TRBJ2-1, is DAGVTQSPTHLIKTRGQQVTLRCSPKSGHDTVSWYQQALGQGPQFIFQYYEEEERQRGNFPDRFSGHQFPNYSSELNVNALLLGDSALYLCASSDGLAGVNEQFFGPGTRLTVL.

CDR3 sequence: CAWSRAGAGELFF. The DNA of the CDR3 is TGTGCCTGGAGTCGGGCAGGGGCCGGGGAGCTGTTTTTT. V usage is TRBV30 and J usage is TRBJ2-2; possibly TRBD1 for D (6 bases). Trimming took 2 bases from V and 6 from J, leaving 10 bases between them. The V gene's germline CDR1 is GTSNPN and CDR2 SVGIG (reference sequence). The CDR3 spans 13 residues.

This clone was seen a few times. DNA for the CDR3: TGTGCCAGAAGCAAGTATGGCTACACCTTC. Its translation is CARSKYGYTF. The rearrangement uses TRBV5-3 and TRBJ1-2; D ambiguous. TRBV5-3 is known as an ORF, though its function is uncertain. The germline V and J ends were trimmed by 4 bases and 5 bases, with 3 bases remaining between them. The CDR3 has 10 amino acids.

V gene TRBV9 combines with J gene TRBJ2-1; 7 positions agree with TRBD1. The CDR3 contains 14 residues. V lost 3 bases and J lost 8; bases outside the gene matches: 8. Germline CDR1 reads SGDLS; CDR2 reads YYNGEE. CDR3 in amino acids: CASSALLGGDEQFF. CDR3 DNA sequence: TGTGCCAGCAGCGCCCTGTTAGGGGGCGATGAGCAGTTCTTC.

For the CDR3, the DNA is TGTGCCAGCACTTGGGGGGGACAGGATAACCGAAACACCATATATTTT. Amino acids: CASTWGGQDNRNTIYF. This chain joins TRBV7-9 and TRBJ1-3, with 8 bases fitting TRBD1. The V gene end was trimmed by 7 bases and the J gene end by 5 bases; junction bases not matched to a gene: 13. The CDR3 loop spans 16 amino acids. Per germline, CDR1 SEHNR and CDR2 FQNEAQ (reference sequence). Full variable domain (rest looked up from reference TRBV7-9 and TRBJ1-3): DTGVSQNPRHKITKRGQNVTFRCDPISEHNRLYWYRQTLGQGPEFLTYFQNEAQLEKSRLLSDRFSAERPKGSFSTLEIQRTEQGDSAMYLCASTWGGQDNRNTIYFGEGSWLTVV.

This chain links TRBV13 with TRBJ1-2, with a tentative D call TRBD1 (6 bases). The CDR3 loop spans 16 amino acids. The V gene's germline CDR1 is PRHDT and CDR2 FYEKMQ (reference sequence). V was clipped by 3 bases and J by 4 bases, with 18 bases between them. CDR3 sequence (DNA): TGTGCCAGCAGCTTGGACGGGACACGGCGGGGCTATGGCTACACCTTC. Residues: CASSLDGTRRGYGYTF.

V and J are TRBV7-9 and TRBJ1-4; 9 bases are a match to TRBD1. CDR1 and CDR2 (germline): SEHNR, FQNEAQ (reference sequence). The CDR3 contains 19 residues. J lost 10 bases, V lost 5 bases, and 23 bases had no gene match. The CDR3 loop is CASSQLTSIRDRDGGKLFF. CDR3 in DNA: TGTGCCAGCAGCCAACTCACTTCTATCAGGGACAGGGACGGCGGAAAACTGTTTTTT.

Notes on this clone: Other DNA variants within this sample encode the same CDR3. The chain employs TRBV4-1 and TRBJ2-7; TRBD1 matches 12 bases. Unmatched junction bases numbered 4, after V lost 4 bases and J lost 3 bases. The V gene's germline CDR1 is MGHRA and CDR2 YSYEKL. The CDR3 loop spans 15 amino acids. CDR3 protein: CASSPGQGAGYEQYF. The CDR3, as DNA: TGCGCCAGCAGCCCGGGACAGGGGGCCGGCTACGAGCAGTACTTC.

The CDR3 DNA follows: TGCGCCAGCAGCTTGGCTGGCACTAACTCCTACAATGAGCAGTTCTTC. Translated: CASSLAGTNSYNEQFF. This chain connects TRBV5-1 to TRBJ2-1; D ambiguous. CDR1 and CDR2 from the germline V gene are SGHRS and YFSETQ. With 0 bases removed from V and 0 bases from J, the gap between germline ends came to 10 bases. The CDR3 has 16 amino acids. The complete variable domain, with remaining parts taken from reference TRBV5-1 and TRBJ2-1, reads KAGVTQTPRYLIKTRGQQVTLSCSPISGHRSVSWYQQTPGQGLQFLFEYFSETQRNKGNFPGRFSGRQFSNSRSEMNVSTLELGDSALYLCASSLAGTNSYNEQFFGPGTRLTVL.

The chain carries TRBV2 and TRBJ1-5; D ambiguous. The germline gives CDR1 SNHLY, CDR2 FYNNEI. The CDR3 consists of 15 residues. Trimming cost V 2 bases and J 0 bases, with 8 bases left between them. The CDR3 region is CASSEWQNSNQPQHF. CDR3 in DNA: TGTGCCAGCAGTGAATGGCAGAATAGCAATCAGCCCCAGCATTTT.

The rearrangement uses TRBV7-2 and TRBJ2-7, with D perhaps TRBD1 (5 bases). Per germline, CDR1 SGHTA and CDR2 FQGNSA. The CDR3 runs to 12 residues. Trimming took off 6 bases at V and 2 bases at J, with 8 bases between the two ends. In nucleotides, the CDR3 is TGTGCCAGCAGTTGGGGCACCTACGAGCAGTACTTC. This translates into CASSWGTYEQYF.

This clone was observed a single time. The J gene is TRBJ2-1, the V gene TRBV28; 11 bases line up with TRBD2. The V and J ends lost 3 bases and 7 bases, in that order; junction bases with no gene match: 5. Germline loops: CDR1 MDHEN, CDR2 SYDVKM. The CDR3 loop spans 15 amino acids. This CDR3 reads CASSFYSGGANEQFF. The CDR3 bases are TGTGCCAGCAGTTTTTATAGCGGGGGGGCGAATGAGCAGTTCTTC. The whole variable domain, remainder taken from reference TRBV28 and TRBJ2-1, is DVKVTQSSRYLVKRTGEKVFLECVQDMDHENMFWYRQDPGLGLRLIYFSYDVKMKEKGDIPEGYSVSREKKERFSLILESASTNQTSMYLCASSFYSGGANEQFFGPGTRLTVL.

The table lists this clone with a few counts. V is TRBV29-1 and J is TRBJ1-1, with no clear D. CDR3 length: 12 residues. CDR1 is SQVTM and CDR2 is ANQGSEA in the germline V gene. Trimming took 7 bases from V and 1 from J, leaving 10 bases between them. CDR3 bases: TGCAGCGGCATTACAGAGAACACTGAAGCTTTCTTT. Its protein product is CSGITENTEAFF.

This sequence joins TRBV4-1 and TRBJ2-7; 8 nucleotides align to TRBD1. V was pared by 2 bases and J by 4 bases, with 10 bases of the junction left unmatched. Germline V lookup: CDR1 MGHRA, CDR2 YSYEKL. The CDR3 has 16 amino acids. The CDR3 bases are TGCGCCAGCAGCCAAAATTTGGGACAGGCAAATTACGAGCAGTACTTC. It translates to CASSQNLGQANYEQYF.

The genes are TRBV6-5 and TRBJ1-1; D remains unclear. The CDR3 has 16 residues. The V gene's germline CDR1 is MNHEY and CDR2 SVGAGI. V lost 1 base, J lost 4 bases, and 16 bases lay in between. The DNA for the CDR3 is TGTGCCAGCAGTTACTTCCCTCGAGGACGGAGCACTGAAGCTTTCTTT. It is translated as CASSYFPRGRSTEAFF.

The chain couples TRBV5-5 to TRBJ2-1; possibly TRBD1 for D (5 bases). This CDR3 is 16 amino acids long. Germline V gene lookup returns CDR1 SGHKS and CDR2 YYEKEE (reference sequence). Trimming shortened V by 1 base and J by 4 bases, and 15 bases separated the two germline ends. CDR3 DNA sequence: TGTGCCAGCAGCTTGTCGTTGCAGGGTCTTTACAATGAGCAGTTCTTC. Its translation: CASSLSLQGLYNEQFF.